This is a list of T cell receptor beta chains from one sample in a study of T cell repertoires in cytomegalovirus infection. MiXCR, applied by TCRdb to the reads, yields one record per CDR3 protein. There are about 260,000 distinct CDR3 sequences in the sample; roughly 13% occur only once, and about 8.7% lies in the top ten. Sequencing used PBMCs. These receptors came from a human donor in good health (CMV status not recorded). Some clones in this sample may be carry-over from other donors' samples. CDR3s include the opening cysteine and the closing phenylalanine or tryptophan. A D gene is named only where the DNA matches it firmly. Size tells how often a clone was seen (once, few, many) or the class of an expanded clone, and some rows leave it out.

CDR3aa: CATKAGSNQPQHF
CDR3nt: TGTGCCACCAAGGCAGGGAGCAATCAGCCCCAGCATTTT
j_gene: TRBJ1-5
d_gene: -
len: 13
v_gene: TRBV19
abundance: -

CDR3aa: CASSHTMGSGRGLGTDTQYF
CDR3nt: TGTGCCAGCAGCCATACAATGGGAAGCGGGAGGGGGCTTGGCACAGATACGCAGTATTTT
j_gene: TRBJ2-3
d_gene: TRBD2
len: 20
v_gene: TRBV7-2
abundance: many

CDR3aa: CASSVGQVNTEAFF
CDR3nt: TGTGCCAGCAGTGTCGGACAAGTGAACACTGAAGCTTTCTTT
j_gene: TRBJ1-1
d_gene: -
len: 14
v_gene: TRBV7-8
abundance: many

CDR3aa: CASSRNGQYEQFF
CDR3nt: TGTGCCAGCAGCCGAAACGGACAGTATGAGCAGTTCTTC
j_gene: TRBJ2-1
d_gene: -
len: 13
v_gene: TRBV7-3
abundance: many

CDR3aa: CASSFWTQNQEQFF
CDR3nt: TGTGCCAGCAGCTTTTGGACTCAAAACCAGGAGCAGTTCTTC
j_gene: TRBJ2-1
d_gene: -
len: 14
v_gene: TRBV7-9
abundance: many

CDR3aa: CASSVGGPQETQYF
CDR3nt: TGTGCCAGCAGTGTGGGAGGGCCGCAAGAGACCCAGTACTTC
j_gene: TRBJ2-5
d_gene: TRBD2
len: 14
v_gene: TRBV6-2/TRBV6-3
abundance: few

CDR3aa: CASSWTGRYEQYF
CDR3nt: TGTGCCAGCAGTTGGACAGGGCGCTACGAGCAGTACTTC
j_gene: TRBJ2-7
d_gene: TRBD1
len: 13
v_gene: TRBV28
abundance: few

CDR3aa: CASRGGGTYGYTF
CDR3nt: TGTGCCAGCAGGGGGGGAGGCACCTATGGCTACACCTTC
j_gene: TRBJ1-2
d_gene: -
len: 13
v_gene: TRBV25-1
abundance: -

CDR3aa: CASSFGLAGGDTQYF
CDR3nt: TGTGCCAGCAGTTTCGGGCTAGCGGGGGGAGATACGCAGTATTTT
j_gene: TRBJ2-3
d_gene: TRBD2
len: 15
v_gene: TRBV12-3/TRBV12-4
abundance: many

CDR3aa: CASSVAAGANSGNTIYF
CDR3nt: TGTGCCAGCAGCGTAGCTGCGGGAGCCAACTCTGGAAACACCATATATTTT
j_gene: TRBJ1-3
d_gene: -
len: 17
v_gene: TRBV9
abundance: many

CDR3aa: CASSATGPFNEQFF
CDR3nt: TGTGCCAGCAGTGCCACGGGACCCTTCAATGAGCAGTTCTTC
j_gene: TRBJ2-1
d_gene: -
len: 14
v_gene: TRBV28
abundance: few

CDR3aa: CSARTGGDYSNQPQHF
CDR3nt: TGCAGTGCTAGAACAGGGGGGGATTATAGCAATCAGCCCCAGCATTTT
j_gene: TRBJ1-5
d_gene: TRBD1
len: 16
v_gene: TRBV20-1
abundance: few

CDR3aa: CASSFGSGVYTDTQYF
CDR3nt: TGTGCCAGCAGCTTTGGTAGCGGGGTCTATACAGATACGCAGTATTTT
j_gene: TRBJ2-3
d_gene: TRBD2
len: 16
v_gene: TRBV7-3
abundance: many